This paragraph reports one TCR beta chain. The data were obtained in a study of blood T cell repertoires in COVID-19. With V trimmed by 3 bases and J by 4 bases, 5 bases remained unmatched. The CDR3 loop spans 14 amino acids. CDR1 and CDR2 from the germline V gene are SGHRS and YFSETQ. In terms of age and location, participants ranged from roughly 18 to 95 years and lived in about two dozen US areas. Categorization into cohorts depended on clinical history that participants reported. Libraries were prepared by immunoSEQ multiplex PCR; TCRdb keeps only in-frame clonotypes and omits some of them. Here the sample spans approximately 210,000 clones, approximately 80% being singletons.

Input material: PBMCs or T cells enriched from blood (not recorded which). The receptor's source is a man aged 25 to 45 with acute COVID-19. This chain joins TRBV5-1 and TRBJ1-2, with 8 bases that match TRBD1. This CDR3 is CASSSSTGGYGYTF. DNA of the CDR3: TGCGCCAGCAGCTCTTCCACAGGGGGCTATGGCTACACCTTC.